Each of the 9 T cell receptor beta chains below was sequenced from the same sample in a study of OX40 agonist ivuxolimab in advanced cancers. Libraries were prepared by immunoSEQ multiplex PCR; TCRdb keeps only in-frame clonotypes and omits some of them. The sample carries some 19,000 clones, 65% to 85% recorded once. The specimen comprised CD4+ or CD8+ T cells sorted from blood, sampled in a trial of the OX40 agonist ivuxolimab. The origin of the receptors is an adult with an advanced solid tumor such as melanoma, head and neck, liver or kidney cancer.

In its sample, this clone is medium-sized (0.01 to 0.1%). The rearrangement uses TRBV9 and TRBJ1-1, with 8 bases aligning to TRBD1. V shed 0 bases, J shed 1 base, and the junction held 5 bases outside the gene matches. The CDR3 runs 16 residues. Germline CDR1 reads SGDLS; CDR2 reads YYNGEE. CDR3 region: CASSVEPGGSNTEAFF. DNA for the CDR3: TGTGCCAGCAGCGTAGAGCCAGGGGGCTCGAACACTGAAGCTTTCTTT.

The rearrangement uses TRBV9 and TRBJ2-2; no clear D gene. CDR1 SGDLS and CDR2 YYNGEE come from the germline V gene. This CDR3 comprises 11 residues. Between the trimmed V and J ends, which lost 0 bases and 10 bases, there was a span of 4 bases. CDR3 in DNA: TGTGCCAGCAGCGTAGGTGAGGAGCTGTTTTTT. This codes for CASSVGEELFF.

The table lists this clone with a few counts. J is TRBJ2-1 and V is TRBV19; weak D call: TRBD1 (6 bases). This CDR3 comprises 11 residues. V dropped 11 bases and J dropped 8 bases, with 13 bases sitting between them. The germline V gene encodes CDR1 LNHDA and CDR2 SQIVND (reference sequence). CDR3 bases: TGTGCCGTGAAAGGGGGTCATGAGCAGTTCTTC. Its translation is CAVKGGHEQFF.

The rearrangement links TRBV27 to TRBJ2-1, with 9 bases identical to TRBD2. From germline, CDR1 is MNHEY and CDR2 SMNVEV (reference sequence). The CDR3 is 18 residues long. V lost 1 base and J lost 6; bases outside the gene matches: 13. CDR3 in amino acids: CASSLFDRVLAGLNEQFF. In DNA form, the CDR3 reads TGTGCCAGCAGTTTATTCGACAGAGTACTAGCGGGCCTCAATGAGCAGTTCTTC.

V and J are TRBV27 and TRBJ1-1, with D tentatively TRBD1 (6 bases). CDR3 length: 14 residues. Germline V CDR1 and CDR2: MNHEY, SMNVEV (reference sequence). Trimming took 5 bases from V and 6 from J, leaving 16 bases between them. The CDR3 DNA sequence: TGTGCCAGCAGTCTTCTCGCCGGGGGCGCTGAAGCTTTCTTT. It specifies CASSLLAGGAEAFF.

CDR3 sequence reads: CASSIGDLSSYNEQFF. CDR3 bases: TGTGCCAGTAGTATTGGCGACCTCAGCTCCTACAATGAGCAGTTCTTC. This chain connects TRBV19 to TRBJ2-1; D not certain. The V end was cut by 3 bases, the J end by 0 bases, with 12 bases between. Per the germline V gene, CDR1 is LNHDA and CDR2 is SQIVND (reference sequence). CDR3 length equals 16 residues.

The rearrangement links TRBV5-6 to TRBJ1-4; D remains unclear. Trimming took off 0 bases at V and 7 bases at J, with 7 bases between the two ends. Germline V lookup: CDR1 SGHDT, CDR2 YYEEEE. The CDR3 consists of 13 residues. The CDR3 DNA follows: TGTGCCAGCAGCTTGGAGTCAAGTGAAAAACTGTTTTTT. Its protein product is CASSLESSEKLFF.

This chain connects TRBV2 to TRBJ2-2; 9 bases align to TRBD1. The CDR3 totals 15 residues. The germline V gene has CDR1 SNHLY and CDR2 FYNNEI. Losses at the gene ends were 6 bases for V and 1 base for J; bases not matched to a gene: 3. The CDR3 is CASRRGQGNTGELFF. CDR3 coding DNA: TGTGCCAGCAGGAGGGGACAGGGGAACACCGGGGAGCTGTTTTTT.

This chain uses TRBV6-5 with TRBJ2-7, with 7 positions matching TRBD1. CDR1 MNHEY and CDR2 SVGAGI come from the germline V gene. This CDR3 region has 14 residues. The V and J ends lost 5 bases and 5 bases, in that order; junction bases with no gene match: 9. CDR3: CASSTSGTANEQYF. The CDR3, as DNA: TGTGCCAGCAGTACCTCCGGGACAGCAAACGAGCAGTACTTC.